These 17 T cell receptor beta chains were all obtained from the same sample, sequenced in a study of T cell responses to AZD1222 COVID-19 vaccine. Sequenced by immunoSEQ multiplex PCR; TCRdb stores in-frame clones only, minus some. The sample lists about 140,000 clones, around 90% occurring once. The sample consisted of peripheral blood, taken on day 0 of AZD1222 vaccination. The receptors shown here come from an adult in good health.

This clone was observed a single time. This chain joins TRBV6-5 and TRBJ1-3, with 7 nucleotides matching TRBD1. V was pared by 8 bases and J by 0 bases, with 7 bases of the junction left unmatched. The CDR3 is 15 amino acids. Germline V gene lookup returns CDR1 MNHEY and CDR2 SVGAGI. The CDR3 sequence: CASETGIGSGNTIYF. CDR3 DNA sequence: TGTGCCAGCGAGACAGGGATCGGCTCTGGAAACACCATATATTTT.

This sequence joins TRBV19 and TRBJ2-3, with D possibly matching TRBD2 (6 bases). The CDR3 is 14 residues long. Germline-derived CDR1 and CDR2 are LNHDA and SQIVND (reference sequence). With 6 bases removed from V and 2 bases from J, the gap between germline ends came to 12 bases. CDR3 DNA: TGTGCCAGTAGGTTCGCGGGGTCCACAGATACGCAGTATTTT. Residues: CASRFAGSTDTQYF.

This CDR3 reads CASSQGTGALEQYF. The CDR3 nucleotides read TGTGCCAGCAGCCAAGGGACAGGGGCATTGGAGCAGTACTTC. The rearrangement joins TRBV3-1 (or the pseudogene TRBV3-2) to TRBJ2-7, with 9 bases matching TRBD1. J gave up 7 bases and V 1 base, and 5 bases lay outside the gene matches. The CDR3 is 14 residues long. Germline V gene lookup returns CDR1 LGHDT and CDR2 YNNKEL (reference sequence).

The CDR3 loop is CASRRGLFTEAFF. CDR3 nucleotide sequence: TGTGCCAGCAGGCGGGGGCTGTTCACTGAAGCTTTCTTT. The chain couples TRBV28 to TRBJ1-1; D may be TRBD1 (6 bases). Germline assignment: CDR1 MDHEN and CDR2 SYDVKM. The CDR3 covers 13 residues. Trimming removed 6 bases from V and 4 bases from J, with 12 bases in between.

The rearrangement uses TRBV27 and TRBJ1-2; D is possibly TRBD1 (5 bases). This CDR3 is built from 13 residues. Germline CDR1 MNHEY, CDR2 SMNVEV (reference sequence). V lost 6 bases to trimming and J lost 8 bases, with 16 bases between them. The CDR3 coding sequence is TGTGCCAGCAGCCTCTCTGGGGGACTGGGCTACACCTTC. Encoded protein: CASSLSGGLGYTF.

This chain links TRBV23-1 with TRBJ1-5; 8 nucleotides match TRBD1. TRBV23-1 is an ORF for which the function is uncertain. V gave up 0 bases and J gave up 4 bases; unmatched junction bases: 11. The CDR3 has 18 residues. The CDR3 nucleotides are TGCGCCAGCAGTCAATCCCCTTTACAGGGGGATGGAAATCAGCCCCAGCATTTT. This codes for CASSQSPLQGDGNQPQHF.

CDR3 loop: CASSQGRTGETQYF. The CDR3 DNA sequence: TGTGCCAGCAGCCAAGGACGGACGGGGGAGACCCAGTACTTC. The chain employs TRBV7-2 and TRBJ2-5; the D gene is possibly TRBD2 (5 bases). Germline CDR1 and CDR2: SGHTA and FQGNSA. Trimming took 5 bases from V and 5 from J, leaving 15 bases between them. The CDR3 has 14 amino acids.

The chain has TRBV20-1 and TRBJ2-7; the match to TRBD2 covers 7 bases. Trimming removed 3 bases from V and 1 base from J; junction bases left unmatched: 6. The CDR3 totals 14 residues. Germline V gene sequence: CDR1 DFQATT, CDR2 SNEGSKA (reference sequence). CDR3 bases: TGCAGTGCTAGTGACGGGAGGCTTTCCTACGAGCAGTACTTC. The encoded protein is CSASDGRLSYEQYF.

The genes are TRBV27 and TRBJ1-3; D is perhaps TRBD1 (5 bases). The CDR3 is 14 residues long. The V end lost 4 bases, the J end lost 2 bases, and 9 bases lay between the germline ends. Germline values: CDR1 MNHEY, CDR2 SMNVEV (reference sequence). The CDR3 nucleotides are TGTGCCAGCAGTTCCCTGGGGGCTGGAAACACCATATATTTT. Residues: CASSSLGAGNTIYF.

This chain joins TRBV6-1 and TRBJ1-1; D unclear. V was cut by 5 bases and J by 1 base, with 8 bases left in between. Germline CDR1 and CDR2: MNHNS and SASEGT. This CDR3 spans 13 amino acids. CDR3: CASSKSGNTEAFF. The CDR3 DNA reads TGTGCCAGCAGTAAAAGTGGGAACACTGAAGCTTTCTTT.

This clone was seen more than once but under ten times. This rearrangement joins TRBV3-1 (or the pseudogene TRBV3-2) to TRBJ1-5, with TRBD1 as a possible D gene (5 bases). Per the germline V gene, CDR1 is LGHDT and CDR2 is YNNKEL (reference sequence). This CDR3 contains 15 residues. The V end lost 0 bases, the J end lost 4 bases, and 10 bases lay between the germline ends. CDR3 nucleotides: TGTGCCAGCAGCCAAGATTCGGGGCTTAATCAGCCCCAGCATTTT. Its protein is CASSQDSGLNQPQHF.

The sample holds one count of this clone. This sequence joins TRBV11-1 and TRBJ2-3, with D perhaps assigned TRBD1 or TRBD2 (5 bases each). V was shortened by 5 bases and J by 2 bases, with 11 bases between the two germline ends. Germline V gives CDR1 SGHAT, CDR2 FQDESV (reference sequence). The CDR3 loop spans 14 amino acids. As DNA, the CDR3 is TGTGCCAGCAGCCGGTCGGGACCCACAGATACGCAGTATTTT. Encoded protein: CASSRSGPTDTQYF.

This clone has only a few counts. The gene calls are TRBV4-3 and TRBJ1-3, with D uncertain. Per the germline V gene, CDR1 is LGHNA and CDR2 is YSLEER. The V gene lost 4 bases and the J gene lost 0 bases, with 13 bases spanning the gap. This CDR3 has 16 amino acids. The CDR3 nucleotides read TGCGCCAGCAGCCCCGACTGGGTTAGCTCTGGAAACACCATATATTTT. This translates into CASSPDWVSSGNTIYF.

The chain has TRBV12-3 or TRBV12-4 and TRBJ2-2; D call uncertain. Trimming took 5 bases from V and 7 from J, leaving 8 bases between them. The CDR3 loop spans 12 amino acids. Here the CDR3 DNA reads TGTGCCAGCAGTCCATATCTCGGGGAGCTGTTTTTT. This encodes CASSPYLGELFF.

V usage is TRBV27 and J usage is TRBJ2-4; 7 nucleotides agree with TRBD2. V shed 5 bases, J shed 1 base, and the junction held 11 bases outside the gene matches. The CDR3 is 17 amino acids. Germline lookup yields CDR1 MNHEY and CDR2 SMNVEV (reference sequence). For the CDR3, the DNA is TGTGCCAGCAGTCACCGGGTCAGGGAGGGGGCCAAAAACATTCAGTACTTC. The encoded protein is CASSHRVREGAKNIQYF.

The chain combines TRBV4-2 with TRBJ2-1, with 9 bases lining up with TRBD2. Trimming cost V 4 bases and J 4 bases; bases outside gene matches: 8. Per the germline V gene, CDR1 is LGHNA and CDR2 is YNFKEQ. CDR3 length: 16 residues. This CDR3 reads CASSPSSGASYNEQFF. The CDR3 DNA reads TGTGCCAGCAGCCCATCTAGCGGGGCCTCATACAATGAGCAGTTCTTC.

The chain uses TRBV6-2 or TRBV6-3 and TRBJ2-5, with 8 positions matching TRBD2. The V gene's germline CDR1 is MNHEY and CDR2 SVGEGT. The CDR3 sequence is 15 residues long. Losses at the gene ends were 2 bases for V and 2 bases for J; bases not matched to a gene: 4. CDR3 DNA: TGTGCCAGCAGTTACGGCGGGGGGCCTCAAGAGACCCAGTACTTC. This gives the protein CASSYGGGPQETQYF.